This entry concerns a single T cell receptor (beta chain). Repertoires were generated with immunoSEQ multiplex PCR, while TCRdb's copy carries only in-frame clones and drops some. The data contain tens of thousands of clones, less than 85% of them singletons. This record belongs to a study of blood T cell repertoires in COVID-19. Study in general: Material from acute and convalescent COVID-19 was sourced from the United States, Italy and Spain. Sources were T cells, B-cell-depleted T cells, or PBMCs; the material itself was cDNA or gDNA.

The material sequenced was peripheral blood. The TCR originated in a human donor in a cohort sampled during active COVID-19.

The DNA for the CDR3 is TGTGCCAGCAGCTTCTCCGGGACGGGGGGTTACGAGCAGTACTTC. Amino acid sequence: CASSFSGTGGYEQYF. The chain employs TRBV11-3 and TRBJ2-7; 7 bases line up with TRBD2. V lost 3 bases and J lost 4; bases outside the gene matches: 9. CDR1 is SGHNT, CDR2 YENEEA, per germline. This CDR3 has 15 residues. The complete variable domain, with remaining parts taken from reference TRBV11-3 and TRBJ2-7, reads EAGVVQSPRYKIIEKKQPVAFWCNPISGHNTLYWYLQNLGQGPELLIRYENEEAVDDSQLPKDRFSAERLKGVDSTLKIQPAELGDSAVYLCASSFSGTGGYEQYFGPGTRLTVT.